This entry features one TCR beta chain sequence. The V gene end was trimmed by 5 bases and the J gene end by 0 bases; junction bases not matched to a gene: 6. Germline CDR1 is LNHDA and CDR2 is SQIVND (reference sequence). The CDR3 extends over 16 amino acids. These data originate in a study of blood T cell repertoires in COVID-19. Produced via immunoSEQ multiplex PCR; TCRdb's table is partial and in-frame only. Of under 250,000 clones detected, approximately 89% appear once; the ten largest clones hold more than 3%. The V call is TRBV19, the J call TRBJ2-1; 8 positions agree with TRBD1. Specimen: PBMCs or T cells enriched from blood (not recorded which). This receptor was taken from a young woman who had been exposed to COVID-19. CDR3 region: CASSRLGQGSYNEQFF. The CDR3 bases are TGTGCCAGTAGTCGCCTCGGACAGGGCTCCTACAATGAGCAGTTCTTC.